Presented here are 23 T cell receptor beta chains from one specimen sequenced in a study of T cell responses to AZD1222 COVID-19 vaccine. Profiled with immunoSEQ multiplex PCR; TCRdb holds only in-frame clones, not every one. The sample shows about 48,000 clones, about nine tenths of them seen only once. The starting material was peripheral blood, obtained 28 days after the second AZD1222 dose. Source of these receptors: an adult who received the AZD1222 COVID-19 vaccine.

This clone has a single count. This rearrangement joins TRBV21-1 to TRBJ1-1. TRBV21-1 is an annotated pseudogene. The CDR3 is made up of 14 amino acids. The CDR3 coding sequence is TGTGCCAGCAGCGAAAAGGACGGGAACACTGAAGCTTTCTTT. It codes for CASSEKDGNTEAFF.

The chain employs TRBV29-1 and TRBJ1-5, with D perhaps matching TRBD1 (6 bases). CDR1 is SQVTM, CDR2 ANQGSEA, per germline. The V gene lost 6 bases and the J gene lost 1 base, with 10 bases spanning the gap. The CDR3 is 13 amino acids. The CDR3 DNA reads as TGCAGCGTGGTAGGGGGGAGCAATCAGCCCCAGCATTTT. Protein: CSVVGGSNQPQHF. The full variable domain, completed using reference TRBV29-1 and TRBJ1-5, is SAVISQKPSRDICQRGTSLTIQCQVDSQVTMMFWYRQQPGQSLTLIATANQGSEATYESGFVIDKFPISRPNLTFSTLTVSNMSPEDSSIYLCSVVGGSNQPQHFGDGTRLSIL.

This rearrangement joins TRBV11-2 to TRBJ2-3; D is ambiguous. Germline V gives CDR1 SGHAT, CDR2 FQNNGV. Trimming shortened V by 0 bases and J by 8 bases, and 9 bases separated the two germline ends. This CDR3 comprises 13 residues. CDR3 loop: CASSLEPLSTQYF. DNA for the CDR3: TGTGCCAGCAGCTTAGAACCCCTCTCTACGCAGTATTTT.

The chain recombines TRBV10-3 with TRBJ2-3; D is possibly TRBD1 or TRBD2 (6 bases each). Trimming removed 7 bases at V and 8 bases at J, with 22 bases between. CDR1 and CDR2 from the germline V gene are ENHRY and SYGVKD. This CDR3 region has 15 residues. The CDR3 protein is CAITPGAREIVTQYF. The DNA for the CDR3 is TGTGCCATCACCCCGGGGGCTAGAGAGATCGTTACGCAGTATTTT.

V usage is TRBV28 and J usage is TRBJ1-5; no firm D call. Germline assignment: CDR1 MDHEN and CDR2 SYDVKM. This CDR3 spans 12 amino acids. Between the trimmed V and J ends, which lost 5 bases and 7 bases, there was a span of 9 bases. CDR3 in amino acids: CASSQNEQPQHF. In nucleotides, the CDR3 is TGTGCCAGCAGTCAAAATGAACAGCCCCAGCATTTT.

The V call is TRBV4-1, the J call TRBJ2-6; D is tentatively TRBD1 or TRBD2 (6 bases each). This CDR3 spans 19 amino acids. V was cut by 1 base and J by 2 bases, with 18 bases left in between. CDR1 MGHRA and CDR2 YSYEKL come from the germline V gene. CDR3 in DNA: TGCGCCAGCAGCCAAGGGTTAAAGGGGGGAAAGGCTGGGGCCAACGTCCTGACTTTC. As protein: CASSQGLKGGKAGANVLTF.

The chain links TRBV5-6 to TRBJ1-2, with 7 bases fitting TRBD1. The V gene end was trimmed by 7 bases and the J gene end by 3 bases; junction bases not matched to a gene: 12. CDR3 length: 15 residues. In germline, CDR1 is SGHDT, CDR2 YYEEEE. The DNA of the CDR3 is TGTGCCAGCTACCAGGGGGGAGGGAAGGACTATGGCTACACCTTC. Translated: CASYQGGGKDYGYTF. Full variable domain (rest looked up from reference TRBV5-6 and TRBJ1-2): DAGVTQSPTHLIKTRGQQVTLRCSPKSGHDTVSWYQQALGQGPQFIFQYYEEEERQRGNFPDRFSGHQFPNYSSELNVNALLLGDSALYLCASYQGGGKDYGYTFGSGTRLTVV.

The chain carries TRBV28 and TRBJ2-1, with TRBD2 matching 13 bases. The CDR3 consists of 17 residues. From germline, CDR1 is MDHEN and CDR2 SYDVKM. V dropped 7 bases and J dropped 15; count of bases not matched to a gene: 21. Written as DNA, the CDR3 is TGTGCCAGCACAGGCCCGGGGACTAGCGGGGTTCTGTCCCTCCGGTTCTTC. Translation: CASTGPGTSGVLSLRFF.

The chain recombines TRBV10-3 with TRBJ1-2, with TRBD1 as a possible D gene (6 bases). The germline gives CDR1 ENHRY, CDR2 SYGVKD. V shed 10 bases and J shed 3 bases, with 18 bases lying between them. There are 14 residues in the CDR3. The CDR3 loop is CATRPRQGYYGYTF. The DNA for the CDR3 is TGTGCCACACGACCCAGGCAGGGGTACTATGGCTACACCTTC.

The CDR3 sequence: CASSQKIEPGEQYF. CDR3 DNA sequence: TGCGCCAGCAGCCAAAAAATCGAACCTGGGGAGCAGTACTTC. The rearrangement uses TRBV4-3 and TRBJ2-7; no reliable D call. The CDR3 is made up of 14 amino acids. Trimming stripped 2 bases from V and 7 bases from J, with 15 bases between. The germline CDR1 and CDR2 sequences are LGHNA and YSLEER.

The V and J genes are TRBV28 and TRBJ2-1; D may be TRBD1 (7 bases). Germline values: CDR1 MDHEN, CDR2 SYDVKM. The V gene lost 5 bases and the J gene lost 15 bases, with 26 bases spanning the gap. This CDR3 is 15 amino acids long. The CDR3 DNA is TGTGCCAGCAGTCTAAGCCGACAGGGCCTCCTCGGGAGGTTCTTC. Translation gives CASSLSRQGLLGRFF.

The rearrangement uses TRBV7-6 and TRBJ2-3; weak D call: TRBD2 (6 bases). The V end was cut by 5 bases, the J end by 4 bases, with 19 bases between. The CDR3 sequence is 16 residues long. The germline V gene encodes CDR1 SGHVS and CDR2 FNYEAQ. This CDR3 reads CASSDPEGRGSDTQYF. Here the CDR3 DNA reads TGTGCCAGCAGCGACCCGGAGGGAAGAGGATCAGATACGCAGTATTTT.

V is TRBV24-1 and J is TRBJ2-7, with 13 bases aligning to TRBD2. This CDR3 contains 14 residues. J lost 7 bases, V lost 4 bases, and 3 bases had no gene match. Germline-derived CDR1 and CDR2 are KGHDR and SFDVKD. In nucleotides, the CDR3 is TGTGCCACCAGTGACCCGGGACTAGCGGGAGAGCAGTACTTC. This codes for CATSDPGLAGEQYF.

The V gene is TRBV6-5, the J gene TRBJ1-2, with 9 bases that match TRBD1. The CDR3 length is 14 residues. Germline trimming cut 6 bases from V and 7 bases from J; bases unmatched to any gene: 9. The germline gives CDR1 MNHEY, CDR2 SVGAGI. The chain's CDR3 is CASSTGTGITGYTF. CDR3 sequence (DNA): TGTGCCAGCAGCACCGGGACAGGGATAACTGGCTACACCTTC.

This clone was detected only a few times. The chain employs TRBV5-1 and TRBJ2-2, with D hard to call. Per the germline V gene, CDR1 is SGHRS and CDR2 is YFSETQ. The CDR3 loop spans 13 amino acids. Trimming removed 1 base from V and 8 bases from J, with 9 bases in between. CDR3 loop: CASSLIWRGELFF. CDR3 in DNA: TGCGCCAGCAGCTTGATCTGGCGTGGGGAGCTGTTTTTT. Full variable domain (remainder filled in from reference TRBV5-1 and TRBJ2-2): KAGVTQTPRYLIKTRGQQVTLSCSPISGHRSVSWYQQTPGQGLQFLFEYFSETQRNKGNFPGRFSGRQFSNSRSEMNVSTLELGDSALYLCASSLIWRGELFFGEGSRLTVL.

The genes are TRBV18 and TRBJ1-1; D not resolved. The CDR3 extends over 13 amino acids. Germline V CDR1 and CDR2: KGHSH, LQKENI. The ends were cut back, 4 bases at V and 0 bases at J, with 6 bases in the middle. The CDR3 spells CASSREMNTEAFF. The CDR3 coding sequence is TGTGCCAGCTCACGGGAGATGAACACTGAAGCTTTCTTT.

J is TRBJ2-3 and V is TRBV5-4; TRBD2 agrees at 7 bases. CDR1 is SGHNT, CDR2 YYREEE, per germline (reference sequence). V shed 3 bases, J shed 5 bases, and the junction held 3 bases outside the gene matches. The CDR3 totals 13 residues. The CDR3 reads CASSSGGGDTQYF. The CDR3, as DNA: TGTGCCAGCAGCTCTGGGGGGGGAGATACGCAGTATTTT.

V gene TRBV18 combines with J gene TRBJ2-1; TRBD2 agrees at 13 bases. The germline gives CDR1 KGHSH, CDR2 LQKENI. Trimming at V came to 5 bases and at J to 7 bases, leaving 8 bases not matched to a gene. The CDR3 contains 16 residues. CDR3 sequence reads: CASSGTSGAPENEQFF. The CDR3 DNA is TGTGCCAGCTCAGGGACTAGCGGGGCCCCCGAGAATGAGCAGTTCTTC.

CDR3 protein: CASTSTGATEAFF. Here the CDR3 DNA reads TGTGCCAGCACCTCCACAGGGGCCACTGAAGCTTTCTTT. The V gene is TRBV6-5, the J gene TRBJ1-1; 7 positions agree with TRBD1. V dropped 7 bases and J dropped 4; count of bases not matched to a gene: 6. Germline values: CDR1 MNHEY, CDR2 SVGAGI. The CDR3 is made up of 13 amino acids.

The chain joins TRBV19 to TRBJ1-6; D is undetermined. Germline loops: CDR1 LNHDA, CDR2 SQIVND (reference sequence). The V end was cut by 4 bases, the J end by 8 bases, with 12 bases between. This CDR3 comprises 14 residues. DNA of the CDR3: TGTGCCAGTAGTACCGGGGAGTATCATTCACCCCTCCACTTT. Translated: CASSTGEYHSPLHF.

The CDR3 bases are TGCGCCAGCAGCTTGCGAGTTGGGGGCGCTGACACCGGGGAGCTGTTTTTT. This codes for CASSLRVGGADTGELFF. The chain uses TRBV5-1 and TRBJ2-2; D might be TRBD1 (6 bases). The V gene lost 1 base and the J gene lost 3 bases, with 16 bases spanning the gap. The CDR3 loop spans 17 amino acids. The germline gives CDR1 SGHRS, CDR2 YFSETQ.

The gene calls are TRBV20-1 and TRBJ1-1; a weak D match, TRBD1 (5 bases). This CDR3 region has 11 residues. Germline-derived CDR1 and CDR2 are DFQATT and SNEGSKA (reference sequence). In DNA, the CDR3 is TGCAGGGGGTTGGGGGGAACTGAAGCTTTCTTT. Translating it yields CRGLGGTEAFF.

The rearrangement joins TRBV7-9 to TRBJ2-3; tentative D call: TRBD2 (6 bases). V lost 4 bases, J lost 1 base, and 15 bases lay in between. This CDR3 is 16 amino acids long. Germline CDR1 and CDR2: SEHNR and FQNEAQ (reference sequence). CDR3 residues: CASSSHLRDGTDTQYF. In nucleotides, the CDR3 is TGTGCCAGCAGCTCCCATTTGCGGGACGGCACAGATACGCAGTATTTT. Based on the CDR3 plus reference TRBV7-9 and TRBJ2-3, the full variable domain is DTGVSQNPRHKITKRGQNVTFRCDPISEHNRLYWYRQTLGQGPEFLTYFQNEAQLEKSRLLSDRFSAERPKGSFSTLEIQRTEQGDSAMYLCASSSHLRDGTDTQYFGPGTRLTVL.